A selection of T cell receptor beta chains follows, all from one sample in a study of neurological immune-mediated disorders. TCRdb reprocessed the 5' RACE reads via MiXCR and lists one record per CDR3 protein. The repertoire holds over 45,000 distinct CDR3 sequences, with 3.5% to 4% as singletons. The source material was CD4+ T cells from blood. Receptors originate from a woman aged 40 to 50 with multiple sclerosis. The CDR3 runs from the conserved cysteine through the conserved F or W. The D gene is left open where the match is weak. Expanded clones are given a class, and other clones once, few, many or no size at all.

V gene: TRBV20-1
D gene: -
clone size: many
J gene: TRBJ1-2
CDR3 DNA: TGCAGTGCTAGACCAAAAGACAGAGGCTACACCTTC
CDR3 protein: CSARPKDRGYTF

V gene: TRBV12-3/TRBV12-4
D gene: -
clone size: many
J gene: TRBJ2-7
CDR3 DNA: TGTGCCAGCAGTTTAGACAGATTATACGAGCAGTACTTC
CDR3 protein: CASSLDRLYEQYF

V gene: TRBV6-6
D gene: -
clone size: many
J gene: TRBJ2-1
CDR3 DNA: TGTGCCAGCAGTTTTCCCAAGGTAGCCCTGGGGGTTGGTGAGCAGTTCTTC
CDR3 protein: CASSFPKVALGVGEQFF

V gene: TRBV20-1
D gene: TRBD1
clone size: many
J gene: TRBJ2-7
CDR3 DNA: TGCAGTGCCGAAAACTCCGGGACAGGGGGCTTCTACGAGCAGTACTTC
CDR3 protein: CSAENSGTGGFYEQYF

V gene: TRBV18
D gene: TRBD2
clone size: -
J gene: TRBJ2-7
CDR3 DNA: TGTGCCAGCTCACCATTTACCCCACTGGCGGGGGGTTTCTACGAGCAGTACTTC
CDR3 protein: CASSPFTPLAGGFYEQYF

V gene: TRBV7-9
D gene: TRBD2
clone size: many
J gene: TRBJ2-1
CDR3 DNA: TGTGCCAGCAGCCCGGGACTATTCAATGAGCAGTTCTTC
CDR3 protein: CASSPGLFNEQFF

V gene: TRBV10-3
D gene: -
clone size: many
J gene: TRBJ1-3
CDR3 DNA: TGTGCCATCAGTGAGTCGAGGGGGTCTTCTGGAAACACCATATATTTT
CDR3 protein: CAISESRGSSGNTIYF

V gene: TRBV7-9
D gene: -
clone size: many
J gene: TRBJ1-4
CDR3 DNA: TGTGCCAGCAGCAGGTCAGGTGAAAAACTGTTTTTT
CDR3 protein: CASSRSGEKLFF

V gene: TRBV10-3
D gene: -
clone size: many
J gene: TRBJ1-3
CDR3 DNA: TGTGCCATCAGTGAGGGGTTGGGAAACACCATATATTTT
CDR3 protein: CAISEGLGNTIYF

V gene: TRBV5-1
D gene: TRBD2
clone size: many
J gene: TRBJ2-1
CDR3 DNA: TGCGCCAGCAGCTTGGGTCTAGCGGGGGGCAATGAGCAGTTCTTC
CDR3 protein: CASSLGLAGGNEQFF

V gene: TRBV20-1
D gene: -
clone size: many
J gene: TRBJ1-5
CDR3 DNA: TGCAGTGCTAGAGGAGAGGGCAGGCAGCCCCAGCATTTT
CDR3 protein: CSARGEGRQPQHF

V gene: TRBV11-2
D gene: -
clone size: many
J gene: TRBJ1-1
CDR3 DNA: TGTGCCAGCAGCCCCGGGGGCGCTCGCACTGAAGCTTTCTTT
CDR3 protein: CASSPGGARTEAFF